A selection of T cell receptor beta chains follows, all from one sample in a study of cytomegalovirus exposure and HLA in healthy donors. The assay was immunoSEQ multiplex PCR, and TCRdb's table has in-frame clones only and misses some. Among around 70,000 clones listed, 62% were seen once. The sequencing sample was made of PBMCs. These receptors were obtained from a man younger than 45 in good health and CMV-seronegative. The CDR3 runs from the conserved cysteine through the conserved F or W. The D gene is left open where the match is weak. Not every row has a clone size; where given, it reads once, few, many or a size class.

>-|few|TRBJ1-6|TRBV6-6
CASRQGNSPLHF
TGTGCCAGCCGGCAGGGGAATTCACCCCTCCACTTT
>TRBD1|-|TRBJ2-7|TRBV6-5
CASSSGQGTYEQYF
TGTGCCAGCAGTTCGGGACAGGGGACCTACGAGCAGTACTTC
>-|-|TRBJ2-3|TRBV7-2
CASSLGVLATDTQYF
TGTGCCAGCAGCTTAGGAGTCCTAGCCACAGATACGCAGTATTTT
>-|few|TRBJ2-1|TRBV2
CASSEARRLEQFF
TGTGCCAGCAGTGAAGCACGGCGACTTGAGCAGTTCTTC
>-|-|TRBJ1-1|TRBV20-1
CSAMRQFEAFF
TGCAGTGCTATGCGACAGTTTGAAGCTTTCTTT
>TRBD2|-|TRBJ2-6|TRBV4-1
CASSQGAGGISGANVLTF
TGCGCCAGCAGCCAAGGAGCGGGGGGGATCTCTGGGGCCAACGTCCTGACTTTC
>-|few|TRBJ1-5|TRBV2
CASSEVSAGNQPQHF
TGTGCCAGCAGTGAAGTTTCGGCAGGGAATCAGCCCCAGCATTTT
>-|once|TRBJ2-7|TRBV9
CASSVGIASSYEQYF
TGTGCCAGCAGCGTAGGTATAGCAAGCTCCTACGAGCAGTACTTC
>-|-|TRBJ1-1|TRBV4-1
CASSLRWETDEAFF
TGCGCCAGCAGCCTAAGGTGGGAGACGGACGAAGCTTTCTTT
>-|-|TRBJ2-2|TRBV5-1
CASSLTGPGELFF
TGCGCCAGCAGCTTGACAGGCCCCGGGGAGCTGTTTTTT
>TRBD2|-|TRBJ2-5|TRBV29-1
CSVAETPGLAGGTLQETQYF
TGCAGCGTCGCGGAAACTCCTGGACTAGCGGGGGGTACACTCCAAGAGACCCAGTACTTC
>TRBD1|-|TRBJ1-1|TRBV7-9
CASLGQGGIGEKAFF
TGTGCCAGCCTAGGACAGGGCGGGATCGGAGAAAAAGCTTTCTTT
>TRBD2|-|TRBJ2-7|TRBV4-2
CASSQSGLADSYEQYF
TGTGCCAGCAGCCAGTCAGGACTAGCGGACTCCTACGAGCAGTACTTC